The 9 T cell receptor beta chains presented below share a single source sample, sequenced in a study of blood T cell repertoires in COVID-19. Assay: immunoSEQ multiplex PCR; the TCRdb copy retains only in-frame clones and omits some. The top ten clones hold around 7.4% of a sample with fewer than 250,000 clones, 75% to 85% of them seen once. Sequencing input: PBMCs or T cells enriched from blood (not recorded which). The source is a woman aged 40 to 50 with acute COVID-19.

V and J are TRBV28 and TRBJ2-3; TRBD2 matches at 10 bases. The CDR3 sequence is 17 residues long. The V gene end was trimmed by 6 bases and the J gene end by 7 bases; junction bases not matched to a gene: 16. From germline, CDR1 is MDHEN and CDR2 SYDVKM. CDR3 sequence: CASSRTMIAGGSNTQYF. CDR3 nucleotide sequence: TGTGCCAGCAGCCGGACGATGATAGCGGGGGGATCAAATACGCAGTATTTT.

The rearrangement joins TRBV5-5 to TRBJ2-5; 11 nucleotides align to TRBD2. The V gene end was trimmed by 4 bases and the J gene end by 4 bases; junction bases not matched to a gene: 12. Germline V gene sequence: CDR1 SGHKS, CDR2 YYEKEE (reference sequence). This CDR3 contains 17 residues. DNA of the CDR3: TGTGCCAGCAGCCTAACCCCCGGGACTAGCGGTATAGAGACCCAGTACTTC. It codes for CASSLTPGTSGIETQYF.

This chain uses TRBV18 with TRBJ1-2; 7 bases are shared with TRBD1. Germline V CDR1 and CDR2: KGHSH, LQKENI. V lost 6 bases, J lost 3 bases, and 10 bases stayed unmatched. The CDR3 extends over 15 amino acids. CDR3 region: CASSPRGQNDYGYTF. The CDR3 bases are TGTGCCAGCTCCCCTAGGGGACAGAACGACTATGGCTACACCTTC.

This clone came up many times. V gene TRBV14 combines with J gene TRBJ1-2; D ambiguous. Germline-derived CDR1 and CDR2 are SGHDN and FVKESK. V dropped 1 base and J dropped 4 bases, with 4 bases sitting between them. CDR3 size: 12 residues. The CDR3 spells CASSQVSYGYTF. CDR3 nucleotides: TGTGCCAGCAGCCAAGTTAGCTATGGCTACACCTTC.

The gene calls are TRBV7-9 and TRBJ1-4; 9 bases line up with TRBD1. Germline CDR1 reads SEHNR; CDR2 reads FQNEAQ (reference sequence). This CDR3 comprises 16 residues. The trim removed 5 bases at V and 0 bases at J, leaving 4 bases unmatched. CDR3 sequence reads: CASSLTGGSTNEKLFF. Written as DNA, the CDR3 is TGTGCCAGCAGCCTGACAGGGGGTTCAACTAATGAAAAACTGTTTTTT.

In this sample, this clone turned up many times. The chain employs TRBV7-2 and TRBJ2-7, with D tentatively TRBD2 (6 bases). The CDR3 length is 16 residues. Per germline, CDR1 SGHTA and CDR2 FQGNSA. Trimming cost V 0 bases and J 4 bases, with 16 bases left between them. CDR3 nucleotide sequence: TGTGCCAGCAGCTTAGCGTCCGGGAGAGCTGGATACGAGCAGTACTTC. This translates into CASSLASGRAGYEQYF.

The chain couples TRBV11-3 to TRBJ2-3; 14 bases are shared with TRBD2. The trim removed 5 bases at V and 2 bases at J, leaving 3 bases unmatched. The germline CDR1 and CDR2 sequences are SGHNT and YENEEA. The CDR3 has 16 residues. The CDR3 DNA sequence: TGTGCCAGCAGCACGGGACTAGCGGGAGACACAGATACGCAGTATTTT. This encodes CASSTGLAGDTDTQYF.

The rearrangement uses TRBV28 and TRBJ2-2; the D gene is possibly TRBD2 (6 bases). Trimming removed 7 bases at V and 3 bases at J, with 27 bases between. Germline CDR1 and CDR2: MDHEN and SYDVKM. The CDR3 is made up of 19 amino acids. CDR3 amino acids: CASNESGGRIGVDTGELFF. Written as DNA, the CDR3 is TGTGCCAGCAATGAGTCTGGAGGGAGAATAGGAGTGGACACCGGGGAGCTGTTTTTT.

The chain is built from TRBV28 and TRBJ2-1, with 8 bases identical to TRBD1. This CDR3 spans 15 amino acids. Germline V lookup: CDR1 MDHEN, CDR2 SYDVKM. Trimming at V came to 3 bases and at J to 6 bases, leaving 7 bases not matched to a gene. Here the CDR3 reads CASSFRQGAINEQFF. The CDR3 DNA reads TGTGCCAGCAGTTTTCGGCAGGGGGCGATCAATGAGCAGTTCTTC.